One and the same sample provided the 23 T cell receptor beta chains below, sequenced in a study of long-term antiretroviral therapy in people with HIV. The run of the v3.0 immunoSEQ assay was at survey level. Assay: immunoSEQ multiplex PCR; the TCRdb copy retains only in-frame clones and omits some. The sample includes 25,000 to 30,000 clones, roughly 73% of them seen just once. Sample: unsorted PBMCs, taken 1.5 years before starting antiretroviral therapy. The receptors shown here come from a man aged 18 to 35 with HIV.

This clone has only a few counts. The rearrangement links TRBV4-1 to TRBJ2-1; possibly TRBD1 or TRBD2 for D (6 bases each). CDR3 size: 16 residues. With 0 bases removed from V and 8 bases from J, the gap between germline ends came to 17 bases. Germline V gives CDR1 MGHRA, CDR2 YSYEKL. Written as DNA, the CDR3 is TGCGCCAGCAGCCAAGAAGGGGGGACCCCCTGGGATGAGCAGTTCTTC. Translating gives CASSQEGGTPWDEQFF.

This clone was seen a handful of times. V is TRBV7-9 and J is TRBJ2-7, with 10 positions matching TRBD2. Germline V gives CDR1 SEHNR, CDR2 FQNEAQ (reference sequence). The CDR3 is 15 amino acids. V dropped 5 bases and J dropped 4; count of bases not matched to a gene: 8. CDR3 amino acids: CASSTGTSATYEQYF. The CDR3 DNA follows: TGTGCCAGCAGCACCGGGACTAGCGCAACATACGAGCAGTACTTC. The full variable domain, its missing parts supplied by reference TRBV7-9 and TRBJ2-7, is DTGVSQNPRHKITKRGQNVTFRCDPISEHNRLYWYRQTLGQGPEFLTYFQNEAQLEKSRLLSDRFSAERPKGSFSTLEIQRTEQGDSAMYLCASSTGTSATYEQYFGPGTRLTVT.

CDR3 protein: CASSLEGWANGELFF. CDR3 sequence (DNA): TGTGCCAGCAGTTTAGAGGGGTGGGCGAACGGGGAGCTGTTTTTT. The chain recombines TRBV27 with TRBJ2-2; D assignment may be TRBD1 or TRBD2 (5 bases each). CDR1 MNHEY and CDR2 SMNVEV come from the germline V gene (reference sequence). The CDR3 is 15 amino acids. Between the trimmed V and J ends, which lost 2 bases and 7 bases, there was a span of 14 bases.

This clone has just a few counts. This chain links TRBV19 with TRBJ1-6, with D possibly matching TRBD1 (6 bases). This CDR3 contains 14 residues. Germline assignment: CDR1 LNHDA and CDR2 SQIVND (reference sequence). Trimming removed 3 bases at V and 7 bases at J, with 10 bases between. The CDR3 DNA sequence: TGTGCCAGTAGTATTGTGGGACAAAATTCACCCCTCCACTTT. Translated: CASSIVGQNSPLHF.

This clone was observed a single time. This sequence joins TRBV19 and TRBJ1-5, with 8 bases that match TRBD1. The CDR3 loop spans 16 amino acids. V was clipped by 7 bases and J by 6 bases; unmatched bases: 14. CDR1 is LNHDA, CDR2 SQIVND, per germline (reference sequence). In DNA, the CDR3 is TGTGCCAGTATCCCACTCGGACAGGGTTTAGGTCAGCCCCAGCATTTT. Translated, it gives CASIPLGQGLGQPQHF.

This clone was observed a single time. The J gene is TRBJ2-1, the V gene TRBV27, with 9 bases lining up with TRBD2. From germline, CDR1 is MNHEY and CDR2 SMNVEV (reference sequence). This CDR3 comprises 14 residues. The ends lost 5 bases at V and 10 bases at J; junction bases unmatched: 9. CDR3: CASSTVAGDSEQFF. The CDR3 nucleotides are TGTGCCAGCAGTACCGTAGCGGGAGACTCCGAGCAGTTCTTC.

The V call is TRBV14, the J call TRBJ2-7; D gene uncertain. Germline V lookup: CDR1 SGHDN, CDR2 FVKESK. This CDR3 contains 11 residues. V gave up 4 bases and J gave up 6 bases, with 7 bases separating them. The CDR3 sequence is CASSPPLEQYF. The CDR3 DNA reads TGTGCCAGCAGCCCCCCCCTCGAGCAGTACTTC.

The J gene is TRBJ2-7, the V gene TRBV2; D possibly corresponds to TRBD2 (5 bases). CDR1 and CDR2 (germline): SNHLY, FYNNEI. The CDR3 totals 13 residues. The germline V and J ends were trimmed by 4 bases and 0 bases, with 7 bases remaining between them. The CDR3 here is CASSGRDSYEQYF. Here the CDR3 DNA reads TGTGCCAGCAGTGGCCGGGACTCCTACGAGCAGTACTTC.

The chain uses TRBV2 and TRBJ1-1, with D possibly matching TRBD1 (5 bases). Looked up from germline, CDR1 is SNHLY and CDR2 is FYNNEI. The CDR3 runs to 14 residues. Trimming removed 4 bases from V and 4 bases from J, with 13 bases in between. CDR3 in amino acids: CASSVGLGGTEAFF. The DNA for the CDR3 is TGTGCCAGCAGTGTGGGTTTGGGGGGCACTGAAGCTTTCTTT.

This clone has more than one count but fewer than ten. The V call is TRBV4-1, the J call TRBJ2-7; possibly TRBD1 for D (5 bases). The CDR3 runs 14 residues. Germline V gene lookup returns CDR1 MGHRA and CDR2 YSYEKL. Trimming took off 0 bases at V and 7 bases at J, with 13 bases between the two ends. CDR3 sequence: CASSQDARGWEQYF. In DNA form, the CDR3 reads TGCGCCAGCAGCCAAGATGCAAGGGGATGGGAGCAGTACTTC.

V gene TRBV15 combines with J gene TRBJ1-5; TRBD1 matches at 7 bases. J was trimmed by 1 base and V by 3 bases; bases with no gene match: 6. CDR1 and CDR2 from the germline V gene are LNHNV and YYDKDF (reference sequence). This CDR3 is built from 16 residues. The CDR3 bases are TGTGCCACCAGCAGGGGAACAGGGGTCAGCAATCAGCCCCAGCATTTT. Translating gives CATSRGTGVSNQPQHF. The complete variable domain, with remaining parts taken from reference TRBV15 and TRBJ1-5, reads DAMVIQNPRYQVTQFGKPVTLSCSQTLNHNVMYWYQQKSSQAPKLLFHYYDKDFNNEADTPDNFQSRRPNTSFCFLDIRSPGLGDTAMYLCATSRGTGVSNQPQHFGDGTRLSIL.

CDR3: CATNGPGARAGELFF. In DNA, the CDR3 is TGTGCCACCAACGGACCGGGGGCGAGGGCCGGGGAGCTGTTTTTT. The V gene is TRBV10-3, the J gene TRBJ2-2, with D perhaps matching TRBD1 or TRBD2 (6 bases each). The CDR3 extends over 15 amino acids. Trimming left V 10 bases short and J 6 bases short, with 21 bases between. Germline CDR1 and CDR2: ENHRY and SYGVKD.

The chain links TRBV19 to TRBJ1-2; the D is unclear. CDR1 is LNHDA and CDR2 is SQIVND in the germline V gene (reference sequence). Trimming took 7 bases from V and 8 from J, leaving 23 bases between them. This CDR3 is 15 amino acids long. The CDR3 DNA reads TGTGCCAGTAACCCTTTTTTGGGTTTTAGTTCAGGCTACACCTTC. This translates into CASNPFLGFSSGYTF.

This chain connects TRBV18 to TRBJ1-3; perhaps TRBD1 as D (6 bases). The CDR3 is made up of 15 amino acids. The V end lost 6 bases, the J end lost 0 bases, and 12 bases lay between the germline ends. Germline lookup yields CDR1 KGHSH and CDR2 LQKENI. The CDR3 region is CASSRTAYSGNTIYF. The CDR3 bases are TGTGCCAGCTCCAGGACAGCTTACTCTGGAAACACCATATATTTT.

This rearrangement joins TRBV9 to TRBJ2-7; the D call may be TRBD1 or TRBD2 (5 bases each). Per germline, CDR1 SGDLS and CDR2 YYNGEE. The V end lost 3 bases, the J end lost 3 bases, and 13 bases lay between the germline ends. There are 14 residues in the CDR3. The CDR3 DNA sequence: TGTGCCAGCAGCGAAGGGACCGGGCACTACGAGCAGTACTTC. This sequence encodes CASSEGTGHYEQYF.

Written as DNA, the CDR3 is TGTGCCTGCCGATGGGACAGGGAATACGAGCAGTACTTC. Its protein product is CACRWDREYEQYF. The genes are TRBV6-5 and TRBJ2-7, with TRBD1 matching over 9 bases. The V segment lost 11 bases and the J segment 4 bases; nucleotides outside the gene matches: 9. Per germline, CDR1 MNHEY and CDR2 SVGAGI. The CDR3 covers 13 residues.

The chain is built from TRBV2 and TRBJ2-7; D unresolved. CDR1 SNHLY and CDR2 FYNNEI come from the germline V gene. V lost 11 bases and J 0 bases, leaving 14 bases between the germline ends. The CDR3 is made up of 13 amino acids. DNA for the CDR3: TGTGCCGGGGTACCGGGCTCCTCCTACGAGCAGTACTTC. It encodes CAGVPGSSYEQYF.

The chain joins TRBV5-1 to TRBJ1-2; no clear D gene. Germline CDR1 SGHRS, CDR2 YFSETQ. V lost 0 bases to trimming and J lost 2 bases, with 8 bases between them. The CDR3 is 14 residues long. The CDR3, as DNA: TGCGCCAGCAGCTTGGCCTTCGGAAACTATGGCTACACCTTC. It specifies CASSLAFGNYGYTF.

The rearrangement uses TRBV10-3 and TRBJ1-2; tentatively, D is TRBD1 (5 bases). The CDR3 consists of 15 residues. Germline V gene sequence: CDR1 ENHRY, CDR2 SYGVKD. The germline V and J ends were trimmed by 3 bases and 8 bases, with 19 bases remaining between them. The CDR3 is CAISEQLGGERGYTF. DNA for the CDR3: TGTGCCATCAGTGAACAACTTGGGGGAGAACGAGGCTACACCTTC.

This chain links TRBV5-1 with TRBJ2-5, with unresolved D. The germline gives CDR1 SGHRS, CDR2 YFSETQ. This CDR3 region has 13 residues. V was clipped by 1 base and J by 0 bases, with 4 bases between them. This chain's CDR3 is CASSLQDQETQYF. CDR3 nucleotide sequence: TGCGCCAGCAGCTTGCAGGACCAAGAGACCCAGTACTTC.

This clone was detected only a few times. J is TRBJ1-5 and V is TRBV10-2; 9 nucleotides line up with TRBD1. Looked up from germline, CDR1 is WSHSY and CDR2 is SAAADI. CDR3 length equals 14 residues. The V segment lost 5 bases and the J segment 2 bases; nucleotides outside the gene matches: 1. The CDR3 DNA reads as TGCGCCAGCAGTTGGACAGGGGGCAATCAGCCCCAGCATTTT. This sequence encodes CASSWTGGNQPQHF.

On this clone itself: The sample has other DNA sequences that encode this CDR3 too. This chain links TRBV28 with TRBJ2-1; D is undetermined. The germline gives CDR1 MDHEN, CDR2 SYDVKM. The germline V and J ends were trimmed by 6 bases and 0 bases, with 3 bases remaining between them. CDR3 length equals 12 residues. Here the CDR3 reads CASRDSYNEQFF. DNA for the CDR3: TGTGCCAGCAGAGACTCCTACAATGAGCAGTTCTTC.

CDR3 amino acids: CASSFSLASPTDTQYF. CDR3 DNA: TGTGCCAGCAGTTTTAGTTTGGCCAGCCCCACAGATACGCAGTATTTT. This chain uses TRBV27 with TRBJ2-3; D is unresolved. Germline V CDR1 and CDR2: MNHEY, SMNVEV (reference sequence). The CDR3 consists of 16 residues. Trimming stripped 3 bases from V and 2 bases from J, with 15 bases between.